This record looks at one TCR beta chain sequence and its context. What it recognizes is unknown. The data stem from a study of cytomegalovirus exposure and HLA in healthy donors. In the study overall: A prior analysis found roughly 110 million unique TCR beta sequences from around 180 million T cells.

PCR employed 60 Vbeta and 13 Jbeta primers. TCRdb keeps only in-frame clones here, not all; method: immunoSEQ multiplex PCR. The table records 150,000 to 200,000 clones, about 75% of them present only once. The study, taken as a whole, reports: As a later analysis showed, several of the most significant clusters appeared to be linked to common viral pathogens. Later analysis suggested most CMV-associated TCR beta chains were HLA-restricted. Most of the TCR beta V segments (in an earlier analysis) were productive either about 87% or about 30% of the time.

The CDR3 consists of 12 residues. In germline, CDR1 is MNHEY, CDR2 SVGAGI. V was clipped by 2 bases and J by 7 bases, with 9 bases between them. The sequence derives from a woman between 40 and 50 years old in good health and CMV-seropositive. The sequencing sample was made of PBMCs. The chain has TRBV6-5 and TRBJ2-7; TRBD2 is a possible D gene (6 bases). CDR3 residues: CASSYARGEQYF. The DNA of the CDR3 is TGTGCCAGCAGTTACGCACGGGGGGAGCAGTACTTC.